The next 28 T cell receptor beta chains were all read from a single sample in a study of human T cells and chemical hapten exposure. Via MiXCR, TCRdb re-called the RACE reads, giving one row per CDR3 protein. The sample carries under 55,000 distinct CDR3 sequences, 9.9% recorded once. The time point: patch test 3, about 24 weeks after DPC sensitization. Described treatment: therapeutic diphenylcyclopropenone sensitization with weekly scalp DPC. Sequenced material: whole blood, taken in connection with sensitization to the hapten diphenylcyclopropenone (DPC). These receptors came from a woman aged 40 to 49 with alopecia areata. Some clones in this sample may be carry-over from other donors' samples.

At least ten counts were recorded for this clonotype. V usage is TRBV7-8 and J usage is TRBJ1-1; possible D gene TRBD1, 5 bases. The CDR3 is made up of 12 amino acids. Germline V gene sequence: CDR1 SGHVS, CDR2 FQNEAQ. V lost 1 base and J lost 6, with 6 bases in between. CDR3 coding DNA: TGTGCCAGCAGCTTAGGAGGGGCTGAAGCTTTCTTT. Its protein product is CASSLGGAEAFF.

Many counts were recorded for this clonotype. The chain carries TRBV6-5 and TRBJ2-1; TRBD2 is a possible D gene (5 bases). CDR3 length equals 14 residues. The V gene's germline CDR1 is MNHEY and CDR2 SVGAGI. The V end lost 9 bases, the J end lost 5 bases, and 17 bases lay between the germline ends. CDR3 DNA: TGTGCCAGGGGTCGGGGTCCCTCTGACAATGAGCAGTTCTTC. Translating it yields CARGRGPSDNEQFF.

The V gene is TRBV21-1, the J gene TRBJ2-7; TRBD2 is taken as the D call from the table, unchecked against the DNA. TRBV21-1 is a documented pseudogene. CDR3 length: 16 amino acids. The CDR3 region has the DNA TGTGCCCCCGGACTAGCGGGGCTCAAAAGCTCCTACGAGCAGTACTTC. Amino acid sequence: CAPGLAGLKSSYEQYF.

This clonotype was detected a few times. The chain carries TRBV5-1 and TRBJ1-1; D remains ambiguous. The CDR3 is 13 amino acids. Germline V gene sequence: CDR1 SGHRS, CDR2 YFSETQ. Trimming pared 5 bases from V and 0 bases from J, leaving 8 bases between. CDR3 bases: TGCGCCAGCAGTCCTCCCATGAACACTGAAGCTTTCTTT. Encoded protein: CASSPPMNTEAFF. Full variable domain (rest looked up from reference TRBV5-1 and TRBJ1-1): KAGVTQTPRYLIKTRGQQVTLSCSPISGHRSVSWYQQTPGQGLQFLFEYFSETQRNKGNFPGRFSGRQFSNSRSEMNVSTLELGDSALYLCASSPPMNTEAFFGQGTRLTVV.

The J gene is TRBJ2-3, the V gene TRBV5-1; 8 bases agree with TRBD2. Trimming at V came to 4 bases and at J to 3 bases, leaving 10 bases not matched to a gene. This CDR3 is 16 amino acids long. CDR1 and CDR2 (germline): SGHRS, YFSETQ. The CDR3 protein is CASSPRGGGGTDTQYF. In DNA, the CDR3 is TGCGCCAGCAGCCCCCGAGGAGGCGGGGGGACAGATACGCAGTATTTT.

This clonotype has only a few counts. The chain uses TRBV9 and TRBJ1-1, with D maybe TRBD1 (5 bases). CDR3 size: 14 residues. In germline, CDR1 is SGDLS, CDR2 YYNGEE. Trimming took off 4 bases at V and 5 bases at J, with 15 bases between the two ends. This chain's CDR3 is CASSPGGVGTEAFF. The CDR3 bases are TGTGCCAGCAGCCCGGGAGGGGTTGGGACTGAAGCTTTCTTT.

This clonotype appeared many times. The chain has TRBV13 and TRBJ2-7, with 7 nucleotides matching TRBD2. From germline, CDR1 is PRHDT and CDR2 FYEKMQ (reference sequence). The CDR3 contains 13 residues. J was trimmed by 6 bases and V by 6 bases; bases with no gene match: 8. CDR3 sequence (DNA): TGTGCCAGCAGTAGAGAGCGGGGCGCCGAGCAGTACTTC. Translating it yields CASSRERGAEQYF.

This chain joins TRBV5-1 and TRBJ2-1; D perhaps matches TRBD2 (6 bases). With 0 bases removed from V and 2 bases from J, the gap between germline ends came to 9 bases. Germline V gives CDR1 SGHRS, CDR2 YFSETQ. This CDR3 has 15 amino acids. The CDR3 nucleotides are TGCGCCAGCAGCTTGGGACTAGAGACCTACAATGAGCAGTTCTTC. It encodes CASSLGLETYNEQFF.

The chain is built from TRBV5-4 and TRBJ1-5; D is unresolved. In germline, CDR1 is SGHNT, CDR2 YYREEE (reference sequence). Trimming stripped 0 bases from V and 3 bases from J, with 4 bases between. The CDR3 consists of 13 residues. The CDR3 DNA is TGTGCCAGCAGCTTGGGCATCAATCAGCCCCAGCATTTT. Its translation is CASSLGINQPQHF.

This clonotype occurred a few times. The chain uses TRBV12-3 or TRBV12-4 and TRBJ2-2, with a tentative D call TRBD1 (5 bases). The CDR3 runs 14 residues. Trimming removed 4 bases from V and 2 bases from J, with 8 bases in between. CDR3 in DNA: TGTGCCAGCAGTTGGGGCGGAAACACCGGGGAGCTGTTTTTT. As protein: CASSWGGNTGELFF.

This clonotype was detected many times. In DNA form, the CDR3 reads TGTGCCAGCAGTTTCGCGAGGCGGGATAGTGACTTCCCCTTCAATTCACCCCTCCACTTT. It is translated as CASSFARRDSDFPFNSPLHF. The J gene is TRBJ1-6, the V gene TRBV6-2 or TRBV6-3; D ambiguous. With 4 bases removed from V and 7 bases from J, the gap between germline ends came to 29 bases. The CDR3 consists of 20 residues. In germline, CDR1 is MNHEY, CDR2 SVGEGT.

Ten or more counts support this clonotype. The chain recombines TRBV7-2 with TRBJ1-2; D is unclear. The CDR3 is made up of 14 amino acids. V lost 2 bases, J lost 0 bases, and 7 bases lay in between. Germline assignment: CDR1 SGHTA and CDR2 FQGNSA. The CDR3 here is CASSLSQSNYGYTF. CDR3 in DNA: TGTGCCAGCAGCTTAAGCCAGTCTAACTATGGCTACACCTTC.

This clonotype was seen more than once but under ten times. The genes are TRBV14 and TRBJ2-7, with D maybe TRBD1 (8 bases). The CDR3 covers 19 residues. CDR1 and CDR2 (germline): SGHDN, FVKESK. Trimming cost V 3 bases and J 2 bases, with 26 bases left between them. CDR3 DNA: TGTGCCAGCAGCCACGCGGACAGGGAGGGCGCCTACTTGACCTACGAGCAGTACTTC. Translation gives CASSHADREGAYLTYEQYF.

The chain is built from TRBV7-2 and TRBJ2-2, with D perhaps TRBD1 or TRBD2 (6 bases each). The germline gives CDR1 SGHTA, CDR2 FQGNSA. The germline V and J ends were trimmed by 4 bases and 5 bases, with 14 bases remaining between them. The CDR3 contains 15 residues. The CDR3 bases are TGTGCCAGCAGCTCCCTAGGGGGAGGAACCGGGGAGCTGTTTTTT. Protein: CASSSLGGGTGELFF.

V usage is TRBV6-5 and J usage is TRBJ2-4, with D tentatively TRBD1 (6 bases). The germline V gene encodes CDR1 MNHEY and CDR2 SVGAGI. This CDR3 spans 12 amino acids. CDR3 nucleotide sequence: TGTTCTGGGGGCGGAGGCAAAAACATTCAGTACTTC. Protein: CSGGGGKNIQYF.

The V and J genes are TRBV2 and TRBJ2-3; D remains unclear. V gave up 2 bases and J gave up 13 bases, with 16 bases separating them. Germline assignment: CDR1 SNHLY and CDR2 FYNNEI. CDR3 length: 13 residues. CDR3 protein: CASSELTGPRKYF. The DNA of the CDR3 is TGTGCCAGCAGTGAACTAACCGGGCCTAGGAAGTATTTT.

This clonotype was recorded a few times. The rearrangement links TRBV11-2 to TRBJ2-1; D unresolved. Germline assignment: CDR1 SGHAT and CDR2 FQNNGV. Trimming took 1 base from V and 6 from J, leaving 7 bases between them. This CDR3 is 13 amino acids long. CDR3 protein: CASSLGQLNEQFF. The CDR3 DNA reads as TGTGCCAGCAGCTTAGGGCAGCTCAATGAGCAGTTCTTC.

This chain uses TRBV28 with TRBJ2-5; TRBD1 matches at 9 bases. From germline, CDR1 is MDHEN and CDR2 SYDVKM. V was clipped by 3 bases and J by 6 bases; unmatched bases: 5. The CDR3 runs 14 residues. CDR3 residues: CASSFGTGRKTQYF. The CDR3 nucleotides read TGTGCCAGCAGTTTTGGGACAGGGAGAAAGACCCAGTACTTC. Combining the CDR3 with reference TRBV28 and TRBJ2-5 gives the whole variable domain DVKVTQSSRYLVKRTGEKVFLECVQDMDHENMFWYRQDPGLGLRLIYFSYDVKMKEKGDIPEGYSVSREKKERFSLILESASTNQTSMYLCASSFGTGRKTQYFGPGTRLLVL.

This clonotype turned up a few times. The J gene is TRBJ1-5, the V gene TRBV5-6; D is unresolved. The CDR3 runs 14 residues. The V end lost 0 bases, the J end lost 7 bases, and 11 bases lay between the germline ends. Germline V gene sequence: CDR1 SGHDT, CDR2 YYEEEE. The chain's CDR3 is CASSLAGVQQPQHF. The CDR3 region has the DNA TGTGCCAGCAGCTTGGCCGGGGTACAGCAGCCCCAGCATTTT.

This clonotype was recorded many times. This chain links TRBV6-2 or TRBV6-3 with TRBJ1-5; D gene ambiguous. Germline V gene data show CDR1 as MNHEY and CDR2 as SVGEGT. There are 16 residues in the CDR3. Trimming shortened V by 4 bases and J by 0 bases, and 13 bases separated the two germline ends. The CDR3 bases are TGTGCCAGCAGTTTCGACGGTTTGGGTAGCAATCAGCCCCAGCATTTT. Translated, it gives CASSFDGLGSNQPQHF.

The table lists this clonotype with many counts. The CDR3 DNA sequence: TGTGCCAGCAGCAATGGACAGGGTTCCGGGGAGCTGTTTTTT. Translated: CASSNGQGSGELFF. The genes are TRBV6-1 and TRBJ2-2; 8 bases are a match to TRBD1. Germline lookup yields CDR1 MNHNS and CDR2 SASEGT. V lost 6 bases, J lost 6 bases, and 6 bases stayed unmatched. The CDR3 is made up of 14 amino acids.

This clonotype qualifies as large. The chain joins TRBV7-6 to TRBJ1-1, with D unresolved. The CDR3 sequence is 14 residues long. Trimming stripped 3 bases from V and 0 bases from J, with 8 bases between. Per germline, CDR1 SGHVS and CDR2 FNYEAQ. The CDR3 DNA reads as TGTGCCAGCAGCTTGGATCACCTGAACACTGAAGCTTTCTTT. The encoded protein is CASSLDHLNTEAFF. The full variable domain, rest sourced from reference TRBV7-6 and TRBJ1-1, is GAGVSQSPRYKVTKRGQDVALRCDPISGHVSLYWYRQALGQGPEFLTYFNYEAQQDKSGLPNDRFSAERPEGSISTLTIQRTEQRDSAMYRCASSLDHLNTEAFFGQGTRLTVV.

This clonotype came up many times. The chain joins TRBV11-2 to TRBJ2-1, with unresolved D. This CDR3 spans 12 amino acids. Trimming left V 3 bases short and J 6 bases short, with 6 bases between. Germline CDR1 and CDR2: SGHAT and FQNNGV. Here the CDR3 reads CASSFLGNEQFF. CDR3 sequence (DNA): TGTGCCAGCAGCTTCCTGGGCAATGAGCAGTTCTTC.

The chain uses TRBV6-2 or TRBV6-3 and TRBJ2-3; 11 bases line up with TRBD2. Germline lookup yields CDR1 MNHEY and CDR2 SVGEGT. With V trimmed by 6 bases and J by 4 bases, 6 bases remained unmatched. The CDR3 spans 15 residues. The DNA of the CDR3 is TGTGCCAGCAGCGTCACTAGCGGGGGAGCAGATACGCAGTATTTT. Its translation: CASSVTSGGADTQYF.

This clonotype was seen ten or more times. The genes are TRBV4-3 and TRBJ1-6; D remains ambiguous. V lost 0 bases to trimming and J lost 7 bases, with 10 bases between them. This CDR3 has 15 amino acids. Germline loops: CDR1 LGHNA, CDR2 YSLEER. The CDR3 is CASSQERARNSPLHF. The CDR3 region has the DNA TGCGCCAGCAGCCAAGAGAGGGCGCGAAATTCACCCCTCCACTTT.

This clonotype came up many times. This rearrangement joins TRBV12-3 or TRBV12-4 to TRBJ2-3; 13 bases map to TRBD2. This CDR3 comprises 18 residues. Losses at the gene ends were 5 bases for V and 5 bases for J; bases not matched to a gene: 13. The DNA of the CDR3 is TGTGCCAGCAGTCTAACCGGGACTAGCGGGACAGGGGGAGATACGCAGTATTTT. This sequence encodes CASSLTGTSGTGGDTQYF.

This clonotype was detected ten times or more. The gene calls are TRBV10-3 and TRBJ2-5, with 7 bases matching TRBD2. Germline values: CDR1 ENHRY, CDR2 SYGVKD. The CDR3 runs 18 residues. V shed 0 bases, J shed 1 base, and the junction held 11 bases outside the gene matches. CDR3 DNA: TGTGCCATCAGTGAGTCCGAATTTGGGCTAGCGGCCCAAGAGACCCAGTACTTC. This translates into CAISESEFGLAAQETQYF.

This clonotype was recorded a few times. The gene calls are TRBV5-1 and TRBJ1-1, with 8 positions matching TRBD1. The V gene's germline CDR1 is SGHRS and CDR2 YFSETQ. The CDR3 has 15 amino acids. Trimming cost V 5 bases and J 4 bases; bases outside gene matches: 10. This CDR3 is CASRPYDRGSTEAFF. The CDR3 DNA is TGCGCCAGCAGACCATATGACAGGGGTAGCACTGAAGCTTTCTTT. Complete variable domain (other parts from reference TRBV5-1 and TRBJ1-1): KAGVTQTPRYLIKTRGQQVTLSCSPISGHRSVSWYQQTPGQGLQFLFEYFSETQRNKGNFPGRFSGRQFSNSRSEMNVSTLELGDSALYLCASRPYDRGSTEAFFGQGTRLTVV.